A single TCR beta chain is shown here with its context. What it binds is not known. These data come from a study of T cells in localized non-small cell lung cancer. Sequenced by immunoSEQ multiplex PCR; TCRdb stores in-frame clones only, minus some. The sample consists of roughly 72,000 clones, approximately 80% of them appearing once. Germline V gives CDR1 GTSNPN, CDR2 SVGIG (reference sequence). CDR3 length: 15 amino acids. V lost 7 bases, J lost 7 bases, and 12 bases stayed unmatched. General study results and limits: Elevated blood T cell density was associated with longer overall survival. In uninvolved adjacent lung, T cell clonality reached its highest value, exceeding tumor. In adjacent lung, a median around 55 of the top 100 tumor clones were found. The study sequenced only one region of the tumor. As a result, intratumor heterogeneity could not be excluded and remains possible.

This specimen consisted of peripheral blood, obtained before any cancer treatment. The chain is built from TRBV30 and TRBJ1-6; 8 bases fit TRBD1. This TCR came from a female donor at least 60 years old with stage I lung adenocarcinoma. As DNA, the CDR3 is TGTGCCTCACAAGCCGGGACAGGCGAAAATTCACCCCTCCACTTT. Protein sequence: CASQAGTGENSPLHF.